This T cell receptor beta chain derives from a study of cytomegalovirus exposure and HLA in healthy donors (dated by TCRdb to 2015 to 2018). General notes on the study: According to a later analysis, the 120 or so validation repertoires were produced on the same platform as the roughly 700 repertoires of the first cohort. To predict cytomegalovirus infection status, the study combined high-throughput TCR immunosequencing, statistical association of individual TCRs with disease status, and machine learning. The aim of the study was to test whether cataloging public T cell receptors could identify signatures of past pathogen exposure. A separate validation cohort of roughly 110 different subjects was used in addition to the approximately 700-subject first cohort. Results the study describes overall, beyond this receptor: In both the original and validation cohorts, the classifier was reported to diagnose cytomegalovirus status with high specificity and sensitivity. A later analysis had no HLA typing for the validation cohort, so co-occurrence there was scored across all 120 or so repertoires. It was suggested by the authors that the approach could potentially be generalized to other disease states and immunological phenotypes. Subsequent analysis determined that TCRs grouped into clusters in the first cohort also showed a tendency toward co-occurrence across the roughly 130 validation repertoires, and approximately 93% of cluster scores exceeded 0. While some public TCRs were present in many individuals, most TCR sequences turned up only very rarely across donors. A total of roughly 160 TCR beta chains were listed by the study as associated with cytomegalovirus. A few of the identified cytomegalovirus-associated TCR beta chains were confirmed in vitro to be specific for cytomegalovirus antigens.

V lost 5 bases and J lost 3 bases; the stretch between them is 15 bases long. Reading from cysteine to phenylalanine, the CDR3 counts 15 amino acids. This entry keeps only the CDR3 DNA: 45 bases, framed from base 1. Per the germline V gene, MNHEY is the CDR1 and SVGAGI is the CDR2. The donors were included in the validation cohort of 120 subjects, a group kept apart from the roughly 670-subject first cohort. The method was the immunoSEQ multiplex PCR assay. Per the source publication's procedure: To diagnose cytomegalovirus status from the catalog of TCR beta chain sequences, a statistical classification framework was built. TCRdb stores this immuneACCESS table with in-frame sequences only. Part of the clones is absent; in the studies checked, under half of the shortfall reflects unresolved V genes, and no reason is known for the rest. V, J and clone size were drawn from that table, and D and trimming were deduced from the DNA. Present in this sample are 250,000 to 300,000 clones, just over 85% of which were seen just once. About 1% of the sample rests with the top ten.

With respect to this clone: Its antigen remains unidentified. No qualities accompany the bases; no much larger clone lies one base away.

The sequence was collected from a woman between 18 and 29 years old in good health and CMV-seronegative. Here the chain combines TRBV6-5 and TRBJ2-3, and the D gene may be TRBD2, 6 bases matching. Sequenced: PBMCs. The DNA is as follows: TGTGCCAGCAGTACCTCGCCAGGGAGGACAGATACGCAGTATTTT. This encodes CASSTSPGRTDTQYF.